The clone carrying this T cell receptor (beta chain) was seen many times. The assay was immunoSEQ multiplex PCR, and TCRdb's table has in-frame clones only and misses some. The sample has some 35,000 clones, about 80% seen once. This entry belongs to a study of OX40 agonist ivuxolimab in advanced cancers. On the study more broadly: One hepatocellular carcinoma and a couple of cutaneous melanoma patients partially responded.

Between the trimmed V and J ends, which lost 3 bases and 0 bases, there was a span of 5 bases. Looked up from germline, CDR1 is ENHRY and CDR2 is SYGVKD. This CDR3 is built from 13 residues. The chain carries TRBV10-3 and TRBJ1-1; no reliable D call. The sequence derives from an adult with an advanced solid tumor such as melanoma, head and neck, liver or kidney cancer. The source material was CD4+ or CD8+ T cells sorted from blood, sampled in a trial of the OX40 agonist ivuxolimab. The CDR3 sequence: CAISDTLNTEAFF. The CDR3 DNA sequence: TGTGCCATCAGTGACACTTTGAACACTGAAGCTTTCTTT.